One and the same sample provided the 29 T cell receptor beta chains below, sequenced in a study of CXCR3-negative and CXCR3-positive naive CD8 T cells. UMI labels and 5' RACE were used to prepare the TRB cDNA libraries. With the 5' RACE reads reprocessed, TCRdb shows one record per CDR3 protein and no DNA. Recorded for this sample: about 26,000 distinct CDR3 sequences. The sequencing sample was made of naive CXCR3- CD8+ T cells from blood. Subset reported: CD45RO-CCR7+CD27+CD95- naive CD8+ T cells lacking CXCR3 (TNR3-). All receptors come from a human donor in good health. Some clones in this sample may be carry-over from other donors' samples.

The chain links TRBV21-1 to TRBJ2-2. TRBV21-1 is termed a pseudogene. The CDR3 totals 14 residues. The CDR3 sequence is CASSKDSSTGELFF.

This chain uses TRBV6-5 with TRBJ2-2; TCRdb's assignment of TRBD1 cannot be checked, as there is no DNA. Germline V gene sequence: CDR1 MNHEY, CDR2 SVGAGI. This CDR3 contains 17 residues. The CDR3 loop reads CASSYPTGGLDTGELFF.

The J gene is TRBJ2-4, the V gene TRBV12-3 or TRBV12-4; with no DNA, the TCRdb D assignment of TRBD1 cannot be verified. This CDR3 has 14 residues. Here the CDR3 reads CASSLQGPGDIQYF.

The J gene is TRBJ2-1, the V gene TRBV15; TCRdb calls TRBD2, which cannot be checked without DNA. Germline V gives CDR1 LNHNV, CDR2 YYDKDF (reference sequence). This CDR3 is 18 amino acids long. CDR3 in amino acids: CATSYYRAGGGPVDEQFF.

This chain connects TRBV10-3 to TRBJ2-2; the TCRdb D gene call, TRBD1, has no DNA to confirm it. The CDR3 totals 15 residues. Germline CDR1 reads ENHRY; CDR2 reads SYGVKD. CDR3: CAISESRGNTGELFF.

The chain employs TRBV9 and TRBJ1-2; TCRdb's D call of TRBD1 is untestable without DNA. The CDR3 is 17 amino acids. Germline-derived CDR1 and CDR2 are SGDLS and YYNGEE. The CDR3: CASSASIGEGLSDGYTF.

The chain employs TRBV4-3 and TRBJ2-1; TCRdb calls TRBD2, which cannot be checked without DNA. CDR1 is LGHNA, CDR2 YSLEER, per germline. The length of the CDR3 is 16 residues. The CDR3 spells CASSPSMSGGAAEQFF.

The chain links TRBV6-6 to TRBJ2-7; checking the TCRdb D call of TRBD2 is not possible without DNA. Germline V lookup: CDR1 MNHNY, CDR2 SVGAGI (reference sequence). The CDR3 has 18 residues. This CDR3 reads CASSYSLAGASHSYEQYF.

This chain links TRBV7-9 with TRBJ1-2; TCRdb indicates TRBD1, and absent DNA this call remains unverified. This CDR3 has 12 residues. The germline V gene has CDR1 SEHNR and CDR2 FQNEAQ (reference sequence). Here the CDR3 reads CASPGDNYGYTF. Full variable domain (missing parts from reference TRBV7-9 and TRBJ1-2): DTGVSQNPRHKITKRGQNVTFRCDPISEHNRLYWYRQTLGQGPEFLTYFQNEAQLEKSRLLSDRFSAERPKGSFSTLEIQRTEQGDSAMYLCASPGDNYGYTFGSGTRLTVV.

This chain joins TRBV29-1 and TRBJ2-1; TCRdb designates TRBD1, a call that cannot be tested without DNA. CDR3 length equals 12 residues. Germline V gene data show CDR1 as SQVTM and CDR2 as ANQGSEA. The CDR3 loop reads CSLGRRGSEQFF.

The CDR3 loop is CASSSSTGGLYEQYF. The chain employs TRBV28 and TRBJ2-7; TCRdb's D gene call, TRBD1, goes unchecked for lack of DNA. CDR3 length equals 15 residues. Germline CDR1 MDHEN, CDR2 SYDVKM. The complete variable domain, with remaining parts taken from reference TRBV28 and TRBJ2-7, reads DVKVTQSSRYLVKRTGEKVFLECVQDMDHENMFWYRQDPGLGLRLIYFSYDVKMKEKGDIPEGYSVSREKKERFSLILESASTNQTSMYLCASSSSTGGLYEQYFGPGTRLTVT.

The rearrangement joins TRBV29-1 to TRBJ2-5; TCRdb selects TRBD2, and the lack of DNA leaves this call unchecked. CDR1 and CDR2 (germline): SQVTM, ANQGSEA. This CDR3 contains 16 residues. CDR3 amino acids: CSVALTRGGLPETQYF.

The chain couples TRBV12-3 or TRBV12-4 to TRBJ1-6; the TCRdb D gene call, TRBD1, has no DNA to confirm it. The CDR3 has 14 amino acids. The CDR3 sequence is CASSSTGGNSPLHF.

CDR3 sequence: CASSLGPGTEAFF. The gene calls are TRBV5-4 and TRBJ1-1. The CDR3 has 13 residues. Looked up from germline, CDR1 is SGHNT and CDR2 is YYREEE (reference sequence).

This sequence joins TRBV7-8 and TRBJ2-3; absent DNA, TCRdb's TRBD1 call cannot be checked. The CDR3 sequence is 16 residues long. The germline V gene has CDR1 SGHVS and CDR2 FQNEAQ. The CDR3 sequence: CASSVVGFGTADTQYF.

The chain employs TRBV29-1 and TRBJ1-1. CDR3 length equals 11 residues. Germline assignment: CDR1 SQVTM and CDR2 ANQGSEA. This CDR3 reads CSVERNTEAFF.

CDR3 region: CSALDRGGDVLTF. The chain recombines TRBV29-1 with TRBJ2-6; TCRdb reports TRBD1, a call that lacks DNA to check it against. The CDR3 consists of 13 residues. The germline V gene has CDR1 SQVTM and CDR2 ANQGSEA.

The J gene is TRBJ2-4, the V gene TRBV28; without DNA, the TCRdb call of TRBD1 cannot be checked. Germline V gene lookup returns CDR1 MDHEN and CDR2 SYDVKM. The CDR3 loop spans 19 amino acids. The chain's CDR3 is CASSFHAGVELLSKNIQYF.

J is TRBJ1-1 and V is TRBV5-1; TCRdb proposes TRBD1, but this gene call is untestable without DNA. Germline CDR1 reads SGHRS; CDR2 reads YFSETQ. This CDR3 is built from 16 residues. CDR3 amino acids: CASSFGQGFPNTEAFF.

The chain combines TRBV7-6 with TRBJ2-1; TCRdb lists TRBD1, though no DNA is available to test this call. Germline loops: CDR1 SGHVS, CDR2 FNYEAQ. The CDR3 spans 16 residues. The chain's CDR3 is CASSLETGQALGEQFF.

The chain combines TRBV23-1 with TRBJ1-5. TRBV23-1 is an open reading frame whose function is uncertain. The CDR3 consists of 15 residues. CDR3 loop: CASTTPGGRDQPQHF.

This sequence joins TRBV20-1 and TRBJ2-7; the TRBD1 assignment by TCRdb is unverifiable without DNA. This CDR3 contains 15 residues. CDR1 is DFQATT and CDR2 is SNEGSKA in the germline V gene (reference sequence). The chain's CDR3 is CSARLFQGVLGEQYF.

V usage is TRBV6-5 and J usage is TRBJ1-2; there is no DNA to check the TCRdb D call of TRBD1. The CDR3 contains 17 residues. The V gene's germline CDR1 is MNHEY and CDR2 SVGAGI. CDR3 loop: CASSYSNQHRGIYGYTF.

The V call is TRBV3-1, the J call TRBJ1-1. The CDR3 loop spans 14 amino acids. Per the germline V gene, CDR1 is LGHDT and CDR2 is YNNKEL (reference sequence). CDR3: CASSQEGRDAEAFF.

The rearrangement uses TRBV7-9 and TRBJ2-7; the TCRdb call, TRBD1, lacks DNA for checking. There are 13 residues in the CDR3. Per the germline V gene, CDR1 is SEHNR and CDR2 is FQNEAQ (reference sequence). Here the CDR3 reads CASTAGPLYEQYF.

The chain joins TRBV10-3 to TRBJ1-1; TCRdb proposes TRBD1, but this gene call is untestable without DNA. CDR1 and CDR2 from the germline V gene are ENHRY and SYGVKD. CDR3 size: 16 residues. CDR3 loop: CAISESWTGGNTEAFF.

The chain links TRBV7-8 to TRBJ2-1; TCRdb names TRBD2, which stays unverified in the absence of DNA. Germline loops: CDR1 SGHVS, CDR2 FQNEAQ. This CDR3 is built from 15 residues. Here the CDR3 reads CASSDIGLADNEQFF.

The rearrangement joins TRBV7-9 to TRBJ2-5. Germline values: CDR1 SEHNR, CDR2 FQNEAQ (reference sequence). CDR3 length: 12 amino acids. This CDR3 reads CASSWVQETQYF.

The V and J genes are TRBV9 and TRBJ2-7. The CDR3 is made up of 12 amino acids. Germline CDR1 is SGDLS and CDR2 is YYNGEE. CDR3 amino acids: CASSVGDYGQYF. The full variable domain, completed using reference TRBV9 and TRBJ2-7, is DSGVTQTPKHLITATGQRVTLRCSPRSGDLSVYWYQQSLDQGLQFLIQYYNGEERAKGNILERFSAQQFPDLHSELNLSSLELGDSALYFCASSVGDYGQYFGPGTRLTVT.